The T cell receptor beta chain under discussion was sequenced for a study of shared clonotypes between healthy human individuals. Regarding the study as a whole: When compared with the clonotypes that were shared by all four sorted-subset donors, the non-shared clonotypes turned out to have lower generation probabilities.

With regard to this clone: Its antigen remains unknown.

Libraries were prepared by immunoSEQ multiplex PCR; TCRdb keeps only in-frame clonotypes and omits some of them. Among roughly 2.2 million clones listed, around 93% were seen once. V lost 6 bases and J lost 8; bases outside the gene matches: 12. Germline values: CDR1 MDHEN, CDR2 SYDVKM. The CDR3 length is 17 residues. The clonotype originates from a man between 18 and 29 years old in good health. Some clones in this sample may be carry-over from other donors' samples. Sequences were obtained from naive CD4+ T cells from PBMCs. As to subset: CD45RA+ positively selected. The V gene is TRBV28, the J gene TRBJ2-1; 14 bases agree with TRBD2. CDR3: CASSLTGLAGGVDEQFF. The DNA of the CDR3 is TGTGCCAGCAGCCTAACTGGACTAGCGGGAGGAGTGGATGAGCAGTTCTTC. Full variable domain (missing parts from reference TRBV28 and TRBJ2-1): DVKVTQSSRYLVKRTGEKVFLECVQDMDHENMFWYRQDPGLGLRLIYFSYDVKMKEKGDIPEGYSVSREKKERFSLILESASTNQTSMYLCASSLTGLAGGVDEQFFGPGTRLTVL.